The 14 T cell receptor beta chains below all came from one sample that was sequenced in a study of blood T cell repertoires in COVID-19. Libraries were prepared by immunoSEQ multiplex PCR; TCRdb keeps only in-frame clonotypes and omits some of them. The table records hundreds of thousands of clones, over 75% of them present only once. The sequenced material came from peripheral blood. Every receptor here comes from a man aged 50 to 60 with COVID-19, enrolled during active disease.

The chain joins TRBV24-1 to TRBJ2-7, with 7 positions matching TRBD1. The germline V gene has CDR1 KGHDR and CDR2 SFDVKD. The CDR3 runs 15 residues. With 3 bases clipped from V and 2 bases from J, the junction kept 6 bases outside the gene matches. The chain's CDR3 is CATSDTRDRAYEQYF. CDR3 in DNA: TGTGCCACCAGTGATACCCGGGACAGAGCCTACGAGCAGTACTTC.

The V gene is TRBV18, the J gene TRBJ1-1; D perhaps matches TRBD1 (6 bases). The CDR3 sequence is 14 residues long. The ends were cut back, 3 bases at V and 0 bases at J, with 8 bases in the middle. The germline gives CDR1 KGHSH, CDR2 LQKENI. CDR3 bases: TGTGCCAGCTCACCTCGACAGGTGAACACTGAAGCTTTCTTT. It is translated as CASSPRQVNTEAFF. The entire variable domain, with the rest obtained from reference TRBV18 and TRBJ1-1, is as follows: NAGVMQNPRHLVRRRGQEARLRCSPMKGHSHVYWYRQLPEEGLKFMVYLQKENIIDESGMPKERFSAEFPKEGPSILRIQQVVRGDSAAYFCASSPRQVNTEAFFGQGTRLTVV.

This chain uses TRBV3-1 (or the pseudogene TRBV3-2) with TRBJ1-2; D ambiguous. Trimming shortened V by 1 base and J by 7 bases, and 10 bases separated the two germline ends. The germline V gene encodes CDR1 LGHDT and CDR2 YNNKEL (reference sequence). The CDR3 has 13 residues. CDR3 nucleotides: TGTGCCAGCAGCCAAGCGGGCGGGAGTGGCTACACCTTC. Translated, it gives CASSQAGGSGYTF.

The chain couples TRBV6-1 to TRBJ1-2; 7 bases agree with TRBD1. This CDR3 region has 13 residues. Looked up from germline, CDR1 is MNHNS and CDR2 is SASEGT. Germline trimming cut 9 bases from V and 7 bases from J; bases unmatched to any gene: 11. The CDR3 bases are TGTGCCAGTACAACATTTGGACAGGCTGGCTACACCTTC. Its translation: CASTTFGQAGYTF.

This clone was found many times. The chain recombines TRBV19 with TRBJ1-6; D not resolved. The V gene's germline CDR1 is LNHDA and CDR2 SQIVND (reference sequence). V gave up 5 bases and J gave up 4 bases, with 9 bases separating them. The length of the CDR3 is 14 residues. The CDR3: CASSSTVYNSPLHF. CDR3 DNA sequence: TGTGCCAGTAGTTCAACGGTATATAATTCACCCCTCCACTTT.

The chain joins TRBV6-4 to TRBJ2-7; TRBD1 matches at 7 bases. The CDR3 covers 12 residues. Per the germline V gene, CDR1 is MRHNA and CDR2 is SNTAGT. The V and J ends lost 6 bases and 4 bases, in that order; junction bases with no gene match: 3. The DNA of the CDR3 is TGTGCCAGCAGCATCAGGGGGTACGAGCAGTACTTC. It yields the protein CASSIRGYEQYF.

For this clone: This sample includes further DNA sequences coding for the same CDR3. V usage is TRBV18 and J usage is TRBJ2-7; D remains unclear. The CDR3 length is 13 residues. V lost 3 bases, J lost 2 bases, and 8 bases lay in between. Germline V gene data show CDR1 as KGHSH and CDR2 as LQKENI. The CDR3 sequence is CASSPGSPYEQYF. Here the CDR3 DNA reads TGTGCCAGCTCACCCGGGTCACCCTACGAGCAGTACTTC.

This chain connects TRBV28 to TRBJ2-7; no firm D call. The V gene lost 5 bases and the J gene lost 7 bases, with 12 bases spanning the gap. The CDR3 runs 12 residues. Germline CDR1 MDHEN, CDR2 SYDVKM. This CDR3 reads CASSLTPWEQYF. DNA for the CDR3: TGTGCCAGCAGTCTGACACCCTGGGAGCAGTACTTC.

This CDR3 reads CASSLDYPRVHMNTEAFF. CDR3 sequence (DNA): TGTGCCAGCAGCTTAGATTACCCCCGTGTGCACATGAACACTGAAGCTTTCTTT. J is TRBJ1-1 and V is TRBV11-3; D uncertain. Per the germline V gene, CDR1 is SGHNT and CDR2 is YENEEA. V was pared by 0 bases and J by 0 bases, with 17 bases between. The CDR3 spans 18 residues.

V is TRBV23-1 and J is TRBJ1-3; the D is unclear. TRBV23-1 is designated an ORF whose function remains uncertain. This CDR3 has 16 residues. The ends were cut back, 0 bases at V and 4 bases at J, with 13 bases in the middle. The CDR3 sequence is CASSQSFGAGGNTIYF. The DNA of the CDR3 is TGCGCCAGCAGTCAATCGTTTGGCGCGGGGGGAAACACCATATATTTT.

CDR3 nucleotide sequence: TGCGCCAGCACAAAGGACAGGGTCAATGAGCAGTTCTTC. Its translation: CASTKDRVNEQFF. The rearrangement uses TRBV5-1 and TRBJ2-1, with 8 bases that match TRBD1. The CDR3 runs 13 residues. After removal of 6 bases from V and 6 bases from J, the junction contained 5 bases not matched to a gene. Germline V gene sequence: CDR1 SGHRS, CDR2 YFSETQ.

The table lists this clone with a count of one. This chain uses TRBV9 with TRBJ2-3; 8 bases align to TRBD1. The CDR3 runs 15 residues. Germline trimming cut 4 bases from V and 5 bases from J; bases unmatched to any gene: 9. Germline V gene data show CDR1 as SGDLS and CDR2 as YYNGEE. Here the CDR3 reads CASSPRQGAIDTQYF. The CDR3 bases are TGTGCCAGCAGCCCTCGGCAGGGGGCAATAGATACGCAGTATTTT.

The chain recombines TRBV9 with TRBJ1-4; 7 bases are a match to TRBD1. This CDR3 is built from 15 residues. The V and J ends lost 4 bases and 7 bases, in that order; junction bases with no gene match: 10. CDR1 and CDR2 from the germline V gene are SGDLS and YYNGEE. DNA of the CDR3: TGTGCCAGCAGCTATAGACAGGGCCAGAGTGAAAAACTGTTTTTT. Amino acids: CASSYRQGQSEKLFF.

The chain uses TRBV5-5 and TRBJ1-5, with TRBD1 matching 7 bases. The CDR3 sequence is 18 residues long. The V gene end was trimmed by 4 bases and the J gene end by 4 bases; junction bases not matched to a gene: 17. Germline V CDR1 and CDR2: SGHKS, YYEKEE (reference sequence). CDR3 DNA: TGTGCCAGCAGCCCAACCCTACTGGCAGGGGGAAATAATCAGCCCCAGCATTTT. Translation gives CASSPTLLAGGNNQPQHF.